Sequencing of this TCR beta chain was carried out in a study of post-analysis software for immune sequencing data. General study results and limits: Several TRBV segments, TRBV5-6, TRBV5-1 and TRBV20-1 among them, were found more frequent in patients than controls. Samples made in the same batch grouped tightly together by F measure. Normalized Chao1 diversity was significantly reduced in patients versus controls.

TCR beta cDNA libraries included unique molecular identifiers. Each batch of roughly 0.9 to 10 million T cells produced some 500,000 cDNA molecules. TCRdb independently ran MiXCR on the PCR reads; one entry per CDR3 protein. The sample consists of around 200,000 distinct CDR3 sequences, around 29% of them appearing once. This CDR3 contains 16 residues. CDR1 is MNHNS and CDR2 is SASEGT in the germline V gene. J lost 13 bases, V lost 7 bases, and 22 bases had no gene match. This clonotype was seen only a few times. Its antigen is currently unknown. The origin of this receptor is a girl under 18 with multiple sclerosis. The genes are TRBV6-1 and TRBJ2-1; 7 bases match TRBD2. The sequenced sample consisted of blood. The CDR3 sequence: CASTRWLGQARETQFF. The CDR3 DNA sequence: TGTGCCAGCACCCGATGGTTGGGCCAAGCGCGGGAGACCCAGTTCTTC.